This TCR beta chain derives from a study of T cells after yellow fever vaccination. Across the whole study: Preparation of fractions with low cell numbers was performed using SMART-Seq v4 Ultra Low Input. General study findings and limits: Abundant clonotypes from the bulk population could get into FACS-sorted repertoires as contaminants.

MiXCR, applied by TCRdb to the 5' RACE reads, yields one record per CDR3 protein. The sample lists about 160,000 distinct CDR3 sequences, about 7% occurring once. The CDR3 sequence is 12 residues long. V was shortened by 1 base and J by 11 bases, with 9 bases between the two germline ends. Germline V gene data show CDR1 as MDHEN and CDR2 as SYDVKM. This clonotype was seen only a few times. Its antigen is unidentified. Sequencing used CD4+ T cells sorted from PBMCs, obtained more than 4 days after the first yellow fever vaccination. This TCR derives from a man younger than 35 who received the YFV17D yellow fever vaccine. The chain carries TRBV28 and TRBJ1-5; D is ambiguous. The CDR3 spells CASSLSRRTQHF. The CDR3 nucleotides are TGTGCCAGCAGTTTATCTCGGCGGACCCAGCATTTT.